The clone carrying this T cell receptor beta chain has at least ten counts. These data belong to a study of T cells in Graves' hyperthyroidism and ophthalmopathy. Regions amplified from RNA transcripts were the TCR beta CDR3 regions. HTBI primers were employed in a first-round RT-PCR of the TCR CDR3. TCRdb re-derived calls from the multiplex PCR reads in MiXCR, one entry per CDR3 protein. Counted here are approximately 640,000 distinct CDR3 sequences, about a sixth occurring once; the ten biggest clones make up approximately 3.8%. Uncontrolled infection, other autoimmune disease, pregnancy or lactation excluded patients. The diagnoses drew upon clinical symptoms, serum thyroxine and TRAb, thyroid ultrasound and orbital computed tomography. The TCR was taken from a woman in her thirties with Graves' hyperthyroidism. Sequencing was performed on blood.

CDR3 sequence reads: CASSQGAGTTFWEQYF. For the CDR3, the DNA is TGTGCCAGCAGCCAAGGGGCCGGGACTACGTTTTGGGAGCAGTACTTC. V and J are TRBV3-1 and TRBJ2-7; 7 nucleotides align to TRBD2. This CDR3 has 16 residues. V trimming: 1 base; J trimming: 7 bases; junction bases outside the gene matches: 13. Germline CDR1 LGHDT, CDR2 YNNKEL (reference sequence).